One and the same sample provided the 24 T cell receptor beta chains below, sequenced in a study of response to subunit inactivated influenza vaccine. MiXCR, run by TCRdb on the RT-PCR reads, gives a single entry per CDR3 protein. The data hold around 520,000 distinct CDR3 sequences, with 12% observed a single time. The source was PBMCs from blood, collected on the day of vaccination. The receptors derive from a man aged 50 or older who received an inactivated influenza vaccine.

This clonotype occurred many times. The chain links TRBV28 to TRBJ1-1; possibly TRBD1 for D (6 bases). The CDR3 totals 13 residues. V lost 7 bases, J lost 5 bases, and 14 bases lay in between. Germline V lookup: CDR1 MDHEN, CDR2 SYDVKM. The CDR3 bases are TGTGCCAGCATTCGTCAGACAGGTACTGAAGCTTTCTTT. Protein product: CASIRQTGTEAFF.

This clonotype was found a few times. The V and J genes are TRBV20-1 and TRBJ2-7; TRBD1 is a possible D gene (6 bases). The V and J ends lost 2 bases and 3 bases respectively, with 17 bases between them. Germline V lookup: CDR1 DFQATT, CDR2 SNEGSKA (reference sequence). The CDR3 sequence is 15 residues long. CDR3: CSARHPRTEYYEQYF. The CDR3 DNA is TGCAGTGCTAGACACCCCCGGACAGAGTACTACGAGCAGTACTTC.

The V and J genes are TRBV5-5 and TRBJ1-4; D not resolved. V was cut by 1 base and J by 10 bases, with 14 bases left in between. The V gene's germline CDR1 is SGHKS and CDR2 YYEKEE (reference sequence). This CDR3 contains 14 residues. The CDR3 is CASSLQAFGAKLFF. DNA of the CDR3: TGTGCCAGCAGCTTGCAGGCTTTTGGCGCAAAACTGTTTTTT. Full variable domain (missing parts from reference TRBV5-5 and TRBJ1-4): DAGVTQSPTHLIKTRGQQVTLRCSPISGHKSVSWYQQVLGQGPQFIFQYYEKEERGRGNFPDRFSARQFPNYSSELNVNALLLGDSALYLCASSLQAFGAKLFFGSGTQLSVL.

This chain joins TRBV5-1 and TRBJ2-5, with 8 bases lining up with TRBD1. The CDR3 sequence is 15 residues long. The ends lost 0 bases at V and 5 bases at J; junction bases unmatched: 6. Germline V lookup: CDR1 SGHRS, CDR2 YFSETQ. The CDR3 protein is CASSLARQGTETQYF. The CDR3 DNA sequence: TGCGCCAGCAGCTTGGCCAGACAGGGGACGGAGACCCAGTACTTC.

The sample holds many counts of this clonotype. The CDR3 nucleotides read TGCAGTGCTAGCTTGCGGACAGGTTACACAGATACGCAGTATTTT. As protein: CSASLRTGYTDTQYF. The rearrangement uses TRBV20-1 and TRBJ2-3; 7 bases are shared with TRBD1. The CDR3 length is 15 residues. The germline V gene encodes CDR1 DFQATT and CDR2 SNEGSKA (reference sequence). The V gene end was trimmed by 3 bases and the J gene end by 2 bases; junction bases not matched to a gene: 8.

The chain links TRBV5-6 to TRBJ2-2; no definite D call. The CDR3 covers 13 residues. The V gene lost 5 bases and the J gene lost 6 bases, with 11 bases spanning the gap. Germline V lookup: CDR1 SGHDT, CDR2 YYEEEE. CDR3 sequence: CASSKDPAGELFF. CDR3 DNA sequence: TGTGCCAGCAGTAAGGACCCAGCCGGGGAGCTGTTTTTT.

A note on this clonotype: Germline and junction disagree at one end, which may indicate a read error. This chain uses TRBV12-3 or TRBV12-4 with TRBJ2-2; perhaps D is TRBD1 or TRBD2 (5 bases each). This CDR3 comprises 15 residues. This CDR3 is CARSLAGSNTGELFF. DNA for the CDR3: TGTGCCAGGAGTTTAGCAGGGAGTAACACCGGGGAGCTGTTTTTT.

This chain joins TRBV5-1 and TRBJ2-1; D is unclear. Trimming took 0 bases from V and 8 from J, leaving 15 bases between them. Germline lookup yields CDR1 SGHRS and CDR2 YFSETQ. The CDR3 consists of 15 residues. For the CDR3, the DNA is TGCGCCAGCAGCTTGGCGACGGCTACATACGATGAGCAGTTCTTC. It specifies CASSLATATYDEQFF.

This clonotype was seen a handful of times. The V and J genes are TRBV5-1 and TRBJ1-1; D not resolved. The V gene's germline CDR1 is SGHRS and CDR2 YFSETQ. V was trimmed by 7 bases and J by 4 bases, leaving 11 bases between them. This CDR3 spans 12 amino acids. The DNA for the CDR3 is TGCGCCAGCCGAAGGGAGCCCACTGAAGCTTTCTTT. Amino acids: CASRREPTEAFF.

Only one count was recorded for this clonotype. The rearrangement links TRBV29-1 to TRBJ2-7; 8 nucleotides match TRBD1. Trimming cost V 8 bases and J 5 bases; bases outside gene matches: 5. The CDR3 is made up of 11 amino acids. Germline V gene sequence: CDR1 SQVTM, CDR2 ANQGSEA. The CDR3 DNA is TGCAGCATCCGGACAGGGAACGAGCAGTACTTC. Its translation is CSIRTGNEQYF.

The chain links TRBV19 to TRBJ2-3; TRBD1 matches at 9 bases. Trimming at V came to 8 bases and at J to 7 bases, leaving 13 bases not matched to a gene. The CDR3 length is 15 residues. Per germline, CDR1 LNHDA and CDR2 SQIVND (reference sequence). The CDR3 nucleotides read TGTGCCAGTCGAAAAGGGGACAGGGTGAAGCATACGCAGTATTTT. Its protein is CASRKGDRVKHTQYF.

This rearrangement joins TRBV7-2 to TRBJ1-1; D is possibly TRBD1 (5 bases). Trimming cost V 6 bases and J 10 bases, with 18 bases left between them. CDR1 SGHTA and CDR2 FQGNSA come from the germline V gene. The CDR3 loop spans 13 amino acids. In DNA, the CDR3 is TGTGCCAGCAGAACAGGACGGCCGTCGGTAGCTTTCTTT. Translated, it gives CASRTGRPSVAFF.

The rearrangement joins TRBV29-1 to TRBJ2-3, with TRBD2 matching over 9 bases. V lost 6 bases, J lost 2 bases, and 9 bases stayed unmatched. This CDR3 has 15 residues. Germline V gives CDR1 SQVTM, CDR2 ANQGSEA. The CDR3 sequence: CSVNVAGADTDTQYF. The CDR3 DNA is TGCAGCGTAAATGTAGCGGGGGCCGACACAGATACGCAGTATTTT.

This chain uses TRBV3-1 with TRBJ2-3; the D gene could be TRBD1 or TRBD2 (6 bases each). Looked up from germline, CDR1 is LGHDT and CDR2 is YNNKEL (reference sequence). V lost 2 bases and J 1 base, leaving 13 bases between the germline ends. The CDR3 covers 16 residues. CDR3 in DNA: TGTGCCAGCAGCCAAAGGGGGAGGTTTGGCACAGATACGCAGTATTTT. Translated, it gives CASSQRGRFGTDTQYF.

This clonotype was seen more than once but under ten times. V is TRBV9 and J is TRBJ2-5; TRBD1 or TRBD2 may be the D gene (6 bases each). Trimming left V 0 bases short and J 4 bases short, with 10 bases between. CDR3 length: 14 residues. CDR1 is SGDLS, CDR2 YYNGEE, per germline. Here the CDR3 DNA reads TGTGCCAGCAGCGTAGTCGGAGGGGGAGAGACCCAGTACTTC. This codes for CASSVVGGGETQYF.

The rearrangement uses TRBV7-2 and TRBJ2-2; 9 bases align to TRBD1. Germline trimming cut 5 bases from V and 6 bases from J; bases unmatched to any gene: 7. In germline, CDR1 is SGHTA, CDR2 FQGNSA. The length of the CDR3 is 15 residues. The CDR3, as DNA: TGTGCCAGCAGCCCGCCCGGGACAGGGTCCGGGGAGCTGTTTTTT. The encoded protein is CASSPPGTGSGELFF.

V gene TRBV5-1 combines with J gene TRBJ1-6; 8 bases fit TRBD1. The germline V gene encodes CDR1 SGHRS and CDR2 YFSETQ. With V trimmed by 1 base and J by 7 bases, 10 bases remained unmatched. The CDR3 sequence is 17 residues long. The CDR3 DNA reads TGCGCCAGCAGCTTGAGGGGGAGTGGGACAGGCAATTCACCCCTCCACTTT. Translated: CASSLRGSGTGNSPLHF.

This clonotype was picked up many times. V and J are TRBV6-1 and TRBJ2-1; 13 bases align to TRBD2. CDR3 length: 16 amino acids. V dropped 8 bases and J dropped 3; count of bases not matched to a gene: 7. Germline loops: CDR1 MNHNS, CDR2 SASEGT. CDR3: CASFPGLAGLYNEQFF. CDR3 nucleotide sequence: TGTGCCAGCTTTCCGGGACTAGCGGGGCTCTACAATGAGCAGTTCTTC.

Only a few counts were recorded for this clonotype. The chain links TRBV11-2 to TRBJ1-2; D ambiguous. CDR1 SGHAT and CDR2 FQNNGV come from the germline V gene. This CDR3 comprises 11 residues. V was pared by 5 bases and J by 8 bases, with 9 bases between. CDR3 region: CASSRDVGYTF. The DNA of the CDR3 is TGTGCCAGCAGCCGAGACGTGGGCTACACCTTC.

This rearrangement joins TRBV28 to TRBJ2-5, with TRBD1 matching over 8 bases. CDR1 is MDHEN and CDR2 is SYDVKM in the germline V gene. The CDR3 consists of 15 residues. Germline trimming cut 2 bases from V and 5 bases from J; bases unmatched to any gene: 7. CDR3 sequence: CASSLHPGQGETQYF. DNA of the CDR3: TGTGCCAGCAGTTTACACCCCGGACAGGGCGAGACCCAGTACTTC.

This clonotype was detected only a few times. The chain combines TRBV4-1 with TRBJ2-1; the D is unclear. Between the trimmed V and J ends, which lost 1 base and 5 bases, there was a span of 6 bases. The CDR3 length is 13 residues. CDR1 and CDR2 (germline): MGHRA, YSYEKL. This chain's CDR3 is CASSQVWDNEQFF. CDR3 bases: TGCGCCAGCAGCCAAGTTTGGGACAATGAGCAGTTCTTC.

The rearrangement joins TRBV4-3 to TRBJ2-5; a weak D match, TRBD1 (5 bases). Germline V gene sequence: CDR1 LGHNA, CDR2 YSLEER. This CDR3 comprises 16 residues. Trimming stripped 0 bases from V and 2 bases from J, with 13 bases between. DNA for the CDR3: TGCGCCAGCAGCCAAGATCTGAGACAGCTACAAGAGACCCAGTACTTC. It codes for CASSQDLRQLQETQYF.

This clonotype was picked up many times. This rearrangement joins TRBV5-6 to TRBJ1-1; no clear D. V lost 1 base and J lost 0, with 4 bases in between. The CDR3 is 13 residues long. Germline V CDR1 and CDR2: SGHDT, YYEEEE. CDR3 amino acids: CASSLRMNTEAFF. The CDR3 DNA follows: TGTGCCAGCAGCTTGAGAATGAACACTGAAGCTTTCTTT.

In its sample, this clonotype was seen many times. V and J are TRBV11-2 and TRBJ2-1, with 8 bases aligning to TRBD1. V was pared by 1 base and J by 0 bases, with 2 bases of the junction left unmatched. The germline V gene encodes CDR1 SGHAT and CDR2 FQNNGV. This CDR3 comprises 16 residues. The CDR3 loop reads CASSLVGTGSYNEQFF. The CDR3 coding sequence is TGTGCCAGCAGCTTAGTCGGGACAGGCTCCTACAATGAGCAGTTCTTC.